This T cell receptor (beta chain) was retrieved from a study of OX40 agonist ivuxolimab in advanced cancers. Study overall: The drug used for patients, ivuxolimab, was an agonistic anti-OX40 (CD134) antibody. Study-level findings and limits: On average, CD8+ T cells had more expanded clones than CD4+.

Comments on this clone: Its antigen is still unknown.

V shed 8 bases and J 1 base; nucleotides not matched to a gene: 9. The CDR3 has 15 amino acids. Germline CDR1 and CDR2: LNHDA and SQIVND (reference sequence). Method: immunoSEQ multiplex PCR; TCRdb's copy keeps in-frame clones and lacks some. The data contain around 66,000 clones, 70% to 90% of them seen just once; the ten biggest clones take up approximately 0.3%. V usage is TRBV19 and J usage is TRBJ1-1; 8 nucleotides line up with TRBD1. The sequence came from an adult with an advanced solid tumor such as melanoma, head and neck, liver or kidney cancer. This specimen consisted of CD4+ or CD8+ T cells sorted from blood, obtained in a trial of the OX40 agonist ivuxolimab. DNA of the CDR3: TGTGCCAGTGCCCACAGGGGGTATTCGAACACTGAAGCTTTCTTT. It encodes CASAHRGYSNTEAFF.